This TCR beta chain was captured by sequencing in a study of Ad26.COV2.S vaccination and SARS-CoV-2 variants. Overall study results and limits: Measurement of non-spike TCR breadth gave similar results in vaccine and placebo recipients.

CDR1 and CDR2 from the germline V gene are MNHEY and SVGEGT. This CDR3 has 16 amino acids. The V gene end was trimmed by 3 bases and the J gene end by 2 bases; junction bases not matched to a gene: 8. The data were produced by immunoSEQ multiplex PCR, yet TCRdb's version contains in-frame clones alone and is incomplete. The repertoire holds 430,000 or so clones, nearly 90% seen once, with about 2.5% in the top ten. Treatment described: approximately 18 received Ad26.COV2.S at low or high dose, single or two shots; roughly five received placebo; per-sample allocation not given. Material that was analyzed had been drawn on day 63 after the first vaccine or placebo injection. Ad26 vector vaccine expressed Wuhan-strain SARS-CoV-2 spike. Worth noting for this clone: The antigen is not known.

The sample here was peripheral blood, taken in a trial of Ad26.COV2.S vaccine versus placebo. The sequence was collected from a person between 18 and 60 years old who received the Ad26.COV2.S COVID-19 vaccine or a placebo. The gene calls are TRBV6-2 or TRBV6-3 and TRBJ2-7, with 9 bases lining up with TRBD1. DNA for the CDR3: TGTGCCAGCAGTTATCGTCCCTGGGACAGGGCCTACGAGCAGTACTTC. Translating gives CASSYRPWDRAYEQYF.